Sequencing of this T cell receptor beta chain was carried out in a study of brain T cells in children with intractable seizures. Regarding the study as a whole: Pre- and post-surgery blood differed in depth, so pre-surgery absences may be undersampling.

Clones were read by immunoSEQ multiplex PCR, and TCRdb kept only the in-frame ones, dropping some. The sample consists of around 340,000 clones, more than 85% of them appearing once. Germline CDR1 and CDR2: SGHAT and FQNNGV. This CDR3 spans 17 amino acids. The V segment lost 1 base and the J segment 5 bases; nucleotides outside the gene matches: 10. About this clone: Its antigen is unknown.

The time point denotes: blood from clinic visit 5 months post-surgery; TSC patient then seizure free. Before surgery, patients took at least one anti-epileptic drug. The source is a boy less than two years old with tuberous sclerosis and intractable seizures. V usage is TRBV11-2 and J usage is TRBJ2-5, with 10 bases aligning to TRBD2. The sequencing here drew on peripheral blood, taken about 5 months after surgery. The CDR3 DNA reads TGTGCCAGCAGCTTAGTACTAGCGGGAAGGGGGGCGGAGACCCAGTACTTC. Its translation is CASSLVLAGRGAETQYF.